Following are 13 T cell receptor beta chains from one sample sequenced in a study of CD8 T cells in ankylosing spondylitis. TCRdb fed the 5' RACE reads into MiXCR, producing one record per CDR3 protein. The sample contains about 36,000 distinct CDR3 sequences, roughly 13% of which appear only once. Sequenced input: synovial fluid, either unsorted or a sorted T cell fraction (not recorded which). All receptors derive from a male donor with ankylosing spondylitis.

This clonotype was picked up one time. The chain carries TRBV11-2 and TRBJ1-1; no definite D call. The CDR3 is 14 amino acids. V was clipped by 0 bases and J by 0 bases, with 5 bases between them. From germline, CDR1 is SGHAT and CDR2 FQNNGV. The CDR3 sequence: CASSLERMNTEAFF. In nucleotides, the CDR3 is TGTGCCAGCAGCTTAGAGAGGATGAACACTGAAGCTTTCTTT.

This clonotype was counted between two and nine times. The chain recombines TRBV4-2 with TRBJ2-7; 7 nucleotides match TRBD2. The germline V gene has CDR1 LGHNA and CDR2 YNFKEQ. Unmatched junction bases numbered 3, after V lost 1 base and J lost 0 bases. This CDR3 has 15 amino acids. The CDR3 bases are TGTGCCAGCAGCCAAGGACTAGCTCTCTCCTACGAGCAGTACTTC. Encoded protein: CASSQGLALSYEQYF.

The V gene is TRBV5-6, the J gene TRBJ2-1; D is unresolved. V was clipped by 2 bases and J by 9 bases, with 9 bases between them. The CDR3 length is 12 residues. CDR1 is SGHDT and CDR2 is YYEEEE in the germline V gene. CDR3 sequence reads: CASSFEFSEQFF. DNA of the CDR3: TGTGCCAGCAGCTTCGAATTTAGTGAGCAGTTCTTC.

The chain recombines TRBV3-1 with TRBJ2-5, with D unresolved. This CDR3 is built from 15 residues. Germline loops: CDR1 LGHDT, CDR2 YNNKEL (reference sequence). V lost 0 bases and J lost 1, with 9 bases in between. CDR3 coding DNA: TGTGCCAGCAGCCAAGAGTGGGTCAGCCAAGAGACCCAGTACTTC. This sequence encodes CASSQEWVSQETQYF.

The rearrangement joins TRBV11-2 to TRBJ2-1; 8 bases are a match to TRBD1. J was trimmed by 4 bases and V by 8 bases; bases with no gene match: 7. The CDR3 loop spans 14 amino acids. The germline V gene has CDR1 SGHAT and CDR2 FQNNGV. The CDR3 DNA sequence: TGTGCCAGCTTGGACAGGGTTGGTTACAATGAGCAGTTCTTC. It codes for CASLDRVGYNEQFF.

The table lists this clonotype with many counts. The chain couples TRBV6-2 or TRBV6-3 to TRBJ1-1; D is undetermined. The CDR3 extends over 12 amino acids. V was cut by 0 bases and J by 7 bases, with 6 bases left in between. CDR1 MNHEY and CDR2 SVGEGT come from the germline V gene. The CDR3 nucleotides read TGTGCCAGCAGTTACTCAGCATTTGAAGCTTTCTTT. Translating it yields CASSYSAFEAFF.

This clonotype was recorded a few times. V is TRBV28 and J is TRBJ1-6, with 9 positions matching TRBD1. The germline V gene has CDR1 MDHEN and CDR2 SYDVKM. The trim removed 6 bases at V and 10 bases at J, leaving 10 bases unmatched. CDR3 length: 15 amino acids. The CDR3 sequence: CASRAPQGALSPLHF. The CDR3 coding sequence is TGTGCCAGCAGGGCCCCACAGGGGGCGTTATCACCCCTCCACTTT.

V gene TRBV11-1 combines with J gene TRBJ2-1; 11 nucleotides agree with TRBD2. Germline-derived CDR1 and CDR2 are SGHAT and FQDESV (reference sequence). CDR3 length: 18 amino acids. The CDR3 DNA reads TGTACCCTCAGTTTAGCGCTTAGCGGGGGGGGAGAGAACAATGAGCAGTTCTTC. Translating it yields CTLSLALSGGGENNEQFF.

The chain combines TRBV20-1 with TRBJ2-7; D gene ambiguous. CDR3 length equals 13 residues. V lost 0 bases to trimming and J lost 3 bases, with 9 bases between them. Germline V gene data show CDR1 as DFQATT and CDR2 as SNEGSKA (reference sequence). The DNA for the CDR3 is TGCAGTGCTAGAGATTGGCAGAACTACGAGCAGTACTTC. Protein product: CSARDWQNYEQYF.

In this sample, this clonotype turned up a few times. V usage is TRBV10-3 and J usage is TRBJ2-3; the D gene could be TRBD1 or TRBD2 (5 bases each). The CDR3 consists of 15 residues. Deletions cut 10 bases from V and 2 bases from J, with 19 bases between. Germline lookup yields CDR1 ENHRY and CDR2 SYGVKD. As DNA, the CDR3 is TGTGCCACCCACGGGACGATCACCAACACAGATACGCAGTATTTT. Translating gives CATHGTITNTDTQYF.

This clonotype was seen a handful of times. The rearrangement links TRBV24-1 to TRBJ2-2, with D tentatively TRBD2 (6 bases). V was pared by 1 base and J by 4 bases, with 12 bases between. The CDR3 has 16 residues. Germline V lookup: CDR1 KGHDR, CDR2 SFDVKD. CDR3 amino acids: CATSDLWTKGTGELFF. In DNA, the CDR3 is TGTGCCACCAGTGATTTATGGACTAAGGGCACCGGGGAGCTGTTTTTT.

This clonotype was found a few times. The gene calls are TRBV7-9 and TRBJ2-7, with 7 bases fitting TRBD1. V dropped 5 bases and J dropped 3; count of bases not matched to a gene: 13. CDR1 and CDR2 from the germline V gene are SEHNR and FQNEAQ (reference sequence). CDR3 length: 16 amino acids. CDR3 DNA: TGTGCCAGCAGCCACCTCCCGACAGGGAAAATCTACGAGCAGTACTTC. This codes for CASSHLPTGKIYEQYF. Variable domain in full (rest from reference TRBV7-9 and TRBJ2-7): DTGVSQNPRHKITKRGQNVTFRCDPISEHNRLYWYRQTLGQGPEFLTYFQNEAQLEKSRLLSDRFSAERPKGSFSTLEIQRTEQGDSAMYLCASSHLPTGKIYEQYFGPGTRLTVT.

Many counts were recorded for this clonotype. The chain links TRBV4-2 to TRBJ2-7; D call uncertain. V was pared by 0 bases and J by 5 bases, with 17 bases between. This CDR3 region has 16 residues. The germline CDR1 and CDR2 sequences are LGHNA and YNFKEQ. CDR3: CASSQDLLPPLNEQYF. The CDR3 DNA is TGTGCCAGCAGCCAAGATCTTCTGCCTCCCCTAAACGAGCAGTACTTC.